Listed below are T cell receptor beta chains from one sample, sequenced in a study of blood T cell repertoires in COVID-19. Assay: immunoSEQ multiplex PCR; the TCRdb copy retains only in-frame clones and omits some. The data show fewer than 450,000 clones, about 89% seen once. The sample consisted of peripheral blood. The source of these receptors is a woman aged 50 to 65 with COVID-19, enrolled during active disease. CDR3s include the opening cysteine and the closing phenylalanine or tryptophan. A D gene is named only where the DNA matches it firmly. Part of the rows lack a size; the others show once, few, many or a class for expanded clones.

size	J	D	V	CDR3	DNA
-	TRBJ2-4	-	TRBV3-1/TRBV3-2	CASSQASRQYF	TGTGCCAGCAGCCAGGCTAGCAGGCAGTACTTC
-	TRBJ2-7	TRBD2	TRBV6-2/TRBV6-3	CASSYSIRTSGQNSYEQYF	TGTGCCAGCAGTTACTCGATAAGGACTAGCGGACAGAACTCCTACGAGCAGTACTTC
few	TRBJ2-2	-	TRBV24-1	CATSGVIGSGTGELFF	TGTGCCACCAGTGGGGTGATCGGGAGTGGCACCGGGGAGCTGTTTTTT
-	TRBJ2-7	-	TRBV5-1	CASSLTGTRFSYEQYF	TGCGCCAGCAGCCTAACCGGGACACGTTTCTCCTACGAGCAGTACTTC
-	TRBJ1-4	-	TRBV5-1	CASSLAERRTATNEKLFF	TGCGCCAGCAGCTTGGCGGAACGCAGGACTGCAACTAATGAAAAACTGTTTTTT
-	TRBJ2-5	-	TRBV5-1	CASSLSQYQETQYF	TGCGCCAGCAGCTTGTCACAGTACCAAGAGACCCAGTACTTC
-	TRBJ2-1	-	TRBV11-3	CASSPRAYNEQFF	TGTGCCAGCAGCCCGAGGGCCTACAATGAGCAGTTCTTC
-	TRBJ1-2	-	TRBV6-5	CASSYPDRSGYTF	TGTGCCAGCAGTTATCCCGACAGGTCAGGTTACACCTTC
-	TRBJ2-7	TRBD1	TRBV29-1	CSVSDRGYDEQYF	TGCAGCGTTTCCGACAGGGGGTACGACGAGCAGTACTTC
-	TRBJ2-7	-	TRBV21-1	CAYSEGQENSYEQYF	TGTGCCTACTCGGAGGGTCAGGAAAACTCCTACGAGCAGTACTTC
once	TRBJ1-1	TRBD1	TRBV29-1	CSAGTVRMNTEAFF	TGCAGCGCCGGGACAGTGAGAATGAACACTGAAGCTTTCTTT
-	TRBJ2-1	-	TRBV7-2	CASIPLEGYNEQFF	TGTGCCAGCATCCCGCTCGAGGGATACAATGAGCAGTTCTTC
-	TRBJ1-2	-	TRBV19	CASRSGVGYTF	TGTGCCAGTAGGTCAGGGGTCGGCTACACCTTC
-	TRBJ1-2	-	TRBV12-3/TRBV12-4	CASSFRYGYTF	TGTGCCAGCAGTTTCCGCTATGGCTACACCTTC
once	TRBJ2-7	-	TRBV1	CTSSGRGTSRYEQYF	TGCACCAGCAGCGGTCGGGGGACTAGCCGCTACGAGCAGTACTTC
-	TRBJ2-1	TRBD1	TRBV29-1	CSVRTTGGSYNEQFF	TGCAGCGTCAGGACGACAGGGGGCTCCTACAATGAGCAGTTCTTC
-	TRBJ1-1	-	TRBV5-1	CASSLVREGSAFF	TGCGCCAGCAGCTTGGTACGAGAGGGATCCGCTTTCTTT
-	TRBJ2-1	TRBD2	TRBV24-1	CATSDTLAGGRGQFF	TGTGCCACCAGTGATACGCTAGCGGGGGGACGGGGGCAGTTCTTC
-	TRBJ2-1	-	TRBV11-3	CASSSGVSSYNEQFF	TGTGCCAGCAGCTCAGGGGTTAGCTCCTACAATGAGCAGTTCTTC
-	TRBJ2-5	TRBD1	TRBV7-8	CASSLRTGLRETQYF	TGTGCCAGCAGCTTACGGACAGGCCTCCGGGAGACCCAGTACTTC
-	TRBJ2-1	TRBD1	TRBV12-3/TRBV12-4	CATDRDTSNEQFF	TGTGCCACCGACAGGGACACAAGCAATGAGCAGTTCTTC
few	TRBJ2-3	-	TRBV20-1	CSASPLRGPDTQYF	TGCAGTGCTAGTCCCCTAAGAGGGCCAGATACGCAGTATTTT
-	TRBJ2-1	TRBD2	TRBV5-1	CASSPPGVSGRSYEQFF	TGCGCCAGCAGCCCCCCGGGGGTCAGCGGGAGATCCTATGAGCAGTTCTTC
-	TRBJ2-7	-	TRBV14	CASSRGTGEQYF	TGTGCCAGCAGCCGAGGAACAGGCGAGCAGTACTTC
-	TRBJ1-2	-	TRBV18	CASSTQGIYGYTF	TGTGCCAGCTCTACTCAGGGAATCTACGGCTACACCTTC
-	TRBJ2-5	TRBD2	TRBV6-6	CASSRREGGAQYF	TGTGCCAGCAGTCGGCGGGAGGGGGGGGCCCAGTACTTC
-	TRBJ1-5	-	TRBV15	CATSIGQNSNQPQHF	TGTGCCACCAGCATAGGACAAAATAGCAATCAGCCCCAGCATTTT
-	TRBJ2-1	TRBD2	TRBV6-2/TRBV6-3	CASSASGRGYNEQFF	TGTGCCAGCAGTGCGAGCGGGAGGGGGTACAATGAGCAGTTCTTC
once	TRBJ1-4	-	TRBV10-2	CASSEMRMREKLFF	TGCGCCAGCAGTGAAATGCGGATGAGGGAAAAACTGTTTTTT
-	TRBJ1-1	-	TRBV5-1	CASSLWGPGTEAFF	TGCGCCAGCAGCTTGTGGGGGCCGGGCACTGAAGCTTTCTTT
-	TRBJ1-1	TRBD1	TRBV7-2	CASSWDRDTEAFF	TGTGCCAGCAGCTGGGACAGGGACACTGAAGCTTTCTTT
-	TRBJ1-2	-	TRBV6-5	CASSYGRSNYGYTF	TGTGCCAGCAGTTACGGTCGCAGTAACTATGGCTACACCTTC
-	TRBJ2-7	TRBD2	TRBV19	CASSISSGSYEQYF	TGTGCCAGTAGTATTAGTAGCGGGTCCTACGAGCAGTACTTC
-	TRBJ2-3	TRBD2	TRBV24-1	CATTPTSGRTDTQYF	TGTGCCACCACCCCAACTAGCGGGAGGACAGATACGCAGTATTTT
-	TRBJ2-3	TRBD2	TRBV11-3	CASSLELAGDANF	TGTGCCAGCAGCTTAGAACTAGCGGGAGATGCGAATTTT
-	TRBJ1-2	TRBD1	TRBV6-5	CASSYRTGYGYTF	TGTGCCAGCAGTTACAGGACAGGGTATGGCTACACCTTC
-	TRBJ2-7	TRBD1	TRBV28	CASSFSGGEQYF	TGTGCCAGCAGTTTTTCAGGGGGCGAGCAGTACTTC
-	TRBJ1-1	TRBD1	TRBV5-1	CASSSTGAPTEAFF	TGCGCCAGCAGCTCGACAGGGGCACCCACTGAAGCTTTCTTT
-	TRBJ2-1	-	TRBV7-9	CASGRVLNEQFF	TGTGCCAGTGGGAGAGTCCTCAATGAGCAGTTCTTC
-	TRBJ2-3	-	TRBV5-1	CASSLSTGSTDTQYF	TGCGCCAGCAGCTTGTCAACAGGTAGCACAGATACGCAGTATTTT
-	TRBJ2-2	-	TRBV15	CATSLISGTGELFF	TGTGCCACCAGCCTAATTTCGGGCACCGGGGAGCTGTTTTTT
-	TRBJ1-1	-	TRBV7-2	CASSLVQGFVMNTEAFF	TGTGCCAGCAGCTTAGTTCAGGGCTTCGTAATGAACACTGAAGCTTTCTTT
-	TRBJ2-7	TRBD2	TRBV28	CASSSRASGSYEQYF	TGTGCCAGCAGTTCAAGGGCTAGCGGATCCTACGAGCAGTACTTC
few	TRBJ1-6	-	TRBV19	CASSAQGSSLHF	TGTGCCAGTAGTGCCCAGGGGTCGTCCCTCCACTTT
-	TRBJ1-1	TRBD1	TRBV3-1/TRBV3-2	CASSQGTGPLRNTEAFF	TGTGCCAGCAGCCAGGGGACAGGACCCCTAAGGAACACTGAAGCTTTCTTT
-	TRBJ2-6	-	TRBV19	CASSISVSGANVLTF	TGTGCCAGTAGTATATCGGTCTCTGGGGCCAACGTCCTGACTTTC
-	TRBJ2-7	-	TRBV6-5	CASSYRYEQYF	TGTGCCAGCAGTTATCGGTACGAGCAGTACTTC
-	TRBJ2-5	TRBD2	TRBV5-5	CASSAGGLGSETQYF	TGTGCCAGCAGTGCGGGGGGCCTTGGTTCGGAGACCCAGTACTTC
once	TRBJ1-3	TRBD1	TRBV6-5	CASSRVWTGGNTIYF	TGTGCCAGCAGCCGCGTCTGGACAGGGGGAAACACCATATATTTT
-	TRBJ2-5	-	TRBV2	CASSEKLNQETQYF	TGTGCCAGCAGTGAGAAACTGAACCAAGAGACCCAGTACTTC
-	TRBJ1-1	TRBD1	TRBV7-8	CASSFTTGQGSKAEAFF	TGTGCCAGCAGCTTTACAACGGGACAGGGTAGCAAGGCTGAAGCTTTCTTT
-	TRBJ1-1	TRBD1	TRBV7-9	CASSLGAGGMGNTEAFF	TGTGCCAGCAGCTTAGGGGCAGGGGGCATGGGGAACACTGAAGCTTTCTTT
-	TRBJ2-3	-	TRBV5-1	CASSLEPPPGTDTQYF	TGCGCCAGCAGCTTGGAACCCCCTCCCGGGACAGATACGCAGTATTTT
-	TRBJ1-6	-	TRBV19	CASREALNSPLHF	TGTGCCAGTAGGGAGGCCCTTAATTCACCCCTCCACTTT
-	TRBJ2-3	-	TRBV5-1	CASSNLGAGTDTQYF	TGCGCCAGCAGCAACCTTGGAGCAGGCACAGATACGCAGTATTTT
-	TRBJ2-6	-	TRBV11-3	CASSPTGPGANVLTF	TGTGCCAGCAGCCCAACAGGGCCTGGGGCCAACGTCCTGACTTTC